The 26 T cell receptor beta chains listed next were all sequenced from one sample in a study of blood T cell repertoires in COVID-19. Only in-frame clones appear in the TCRdb table, and some are missing; sequencing was by immunoSEQ multiplex PCR. The sample yields 130,000 to 150,000 clones, around four fifths seen once. The specimen sequenced was peripheral blood. The receptors shown here come from a woman in her thirties or forties with active or convalescent COVID-19.

The CDR3 is CASSLITGDYGYTF. DNA for the CDR3: TGTGCCAGCAGTTTAATCACAGGGGACTATGGCTACACCTTC. The chain uses TRBV28 and TRBJ1-2, with 7 bases aligning to TRBD1. Germline CDR1 MDHEN, CDR2 SYDVKM. With V trimmed by 2 bases and J by 3 bases, 3 bases remained unmatched. The CDR3 length is 14 residues.

This chain connects TRBV12-3 or TRBV12-4 to TRBJ1-2, with 7 bases that match TRBD1. The CDR3 is 13 residues long. Trimming took 6 bases from V and 4 from J; bases not matched to a gene: 5. For the CDR3, the DNA is TGTGCCAGCAGGGAAGGGGGCTTCTATGGCTACACCTTC. It is translated as CASREGGFYGYTF.

CDR3 bases: TGTGCCAGTAGTATAGCTGGGACAGGGGCTAACTATGGCTACACCTTC. It translates to CASSIAGTGANYGYTF. This chain links TRBV19 with TRBJ1-2; 10 bases line up with TRBD1. This CDR3 has 16 residues. V was pared by 1 base and J by 0 bases, with 2 bases of the junction left unmatched. The germline V gene has CDR1 LNHDA and CDR2 SQIVND (reference sequence).

This clone appeared a few times. The genes are TRBV4-3 and TRBJ1-3; D uncertain. CDR1 and CDR2 (germline): LGHNA, YSLEER. V shed 0 bases and J shed 4 bases, with 10 bases lying between them. The CDR3 is made up of 15 amino acids. The CDR3 DNA is TGCGCCAGCAGCCAAGATGGCAGAGGAGGAAACACCATATATTTT. Translating gives CASSQDGRGGNTIYF.

This clone was recorded a few times. In DNA form, the CDR3 reads TGTGCCAGCAGTTTCGAGGGTACTAGCTATGGCTACACCTTC. Translation gives CASSFEGTSYGYTF. The rearrangement uses TRBV28 and TRBJ1-2; no reliable D call. Germline-derived CDR1 and CDR2 are MDHEN and SYDVKM. Trimming removed 3 bases from V and 4 bases from J, with 12 bases in between. This CDR3 has 14 amino acids.

The chain has TRBV18 and TRBJ2-5; TRBD1 might be the D (6 bases). The CDR3 sequence is 16 residues long. The V gene's germline CDR1 is KGHSH and CDR2 LQKENI. Trimming took off 6 bases at V and 2 bases at J, with 19 bases between the two ends. CDR3 sequence (DNA): TGTGCCAGCTCCGTAAACTTCGGGACACCTCAAGAGACCCAGTACTTC. Translated, it gives CASSVNFGTPQETQYF.

V and J are TRBV11-3 and TRBJ2-2; 7 nucleotides line up with TRBD1. J gave up 5 bases and V 2 bases, and 8 bases lay outside the gene matches. The CDR3 extends over 16 amino acids. The germline gives CDR1 SGHNT, CDR2 YENEEA. DNA for the CDR3: TGTGCCAGCAGCTTATCCCAACACAGGGGAACCGGGGAGCTGTTTTTT. Amino acids: CASSLSQHRGTGELFF.

This chain joins TRBV5-1 and TRBJ2-3; no firm D call. The CDR3 is 15 residues long. With 3 bases removed from V and 3 bases from J, the gap between germline ends came to 14 bases. Germline V gene sequence: CDR1 SGHRS, CDR2 YFSETQ. This CDR3 reads CASSSGSFGTDTQYF. CDR3 nucleotide sequence: TGCGCCAGCAGCTCCGGGTCCTTCGGGACAGATACGCAGTATTTT. The full variable domain, in which reference TRBV5-1 and TRBJ2-3 provide the parts outside the CDR3, is KAGVTQTPRYLIKTRGQQVTLSCSPISGHRSVSWYQQTPGQGLQFLFEYFSETQRNKGNFPGRFSGRQFSNSRSEMNVSTLELGDSALYLCASSSGSFGTDTQYFGPGTRLTVL.

The V call is TRBV20-1, the J call TRBJ1-5, with 7 nucleotides matching TRBD1. CDR1 and CDR2 (germline): DFQATT, SNEGSKA (reference sequence). The V gene end was trimmed by 3 bases and the J gene end by 3 bases; junction bases not matched to a gene: 5. This CDR3 is 14 amino acids long. In DNA form, the CDR3 reads TGCAGTGCTAGTCGACAGGGAAACAATCAGCCCCAGCATTTT. This translates into CSASRQGNNQPQHF.

The V gene is TRBV5-4, the J gene TRBJ2-7, with 7 bases that match TRBD1. Trimming cost V 4 bases and J 6 bases; bases outside gene matches: 10. This CDR3 has 14 residues. From germline, CDR1 is SGHNT and CDR2 YYREEE (reference sequence). CDR3 nucleotide sequence: TGTGCCAGCAGCCCCGCGACAGGGTTCGGCGAGCAGTACTTC. This gives the protein CASSPATGFGEQYF.

This clone was counted only a few times. The chain couples TRBV18 to TRBJ2-7; unclear D gene. Germline V gene sequence: CDR1 KGHSH, CDR2 LQKENI. The V and J ends lost 4 bases and 7 bases respectively, with 20 bases between them. The CDR3 loop spans 15 amino acids. The CDR3 coding sequence is TGTGCCAGCTCACTTTCGGTCCCCCAAAATAAGGAGCAGTACTTC. It codes for CASSLSVPQNKEQYF.

The genes are TRBV7-9 and TRBJ1-2, with unresolved D. The CDR3 sequence is 16 residues long. Between the trimmed V and J ends, which lost 3 bases and 4 bases, there was a span of 18 bases. Germline-derived CDR1 and CDR2 are SEHNR and FQNEAQ (reference sequence). The CDR3 nucleotides are TGTGCCAGCAGCTTGGGGATGAGGGCACCGGGCTATGGCTACACCTTC. Protein product: CASSLGMRAPGYGYTF. The entire variable domain, with the rest obtained from reference TRBV7-9 and TRBJ1-2, is as follows: DTGVSQNPRHKITKRGQNVTFRCDPISEHNRLYWYRQTLGQGPEFLTYFQNEAQLEKSRLLSDRFSAERPKGSFSTLEIQRTEQGDSAMYLCASSLGMRAPGYGYTFGSGTRLTVV.

The chain is built from TRBV29-1 and TRBJ1-2, with D possibly matching TRBD1 (5 bases). CDR3 size: 13 residues. Between the trimmed V and J ends, which lost 1 base and 8 bases, there was a span of 14 bases. Germline lookup yields CDR1 SQVTM and CDR2 ANQGSEA. The CDR3 region has the DNA TGCAGCGTTGAAGTAGGGGCAAACCGAGGCTACACCTTC. Translated: CSVEVGANRGYTF.

The gene calls are TRBV18 and TRBJ2-1; a weak D match, TRBD1 (5 bases). V gave up 3 bases and J gave up 6 bases, with 18 bases separating them. Germline V gene lookup returns CDR1 KGHSH and CDR2 LQKENI. The CDR3 totals 16 residues. The CDR3 loop reads CASSPFAPGSGNEQFF. The CDR3 DNA follows: TGTGCCAGCTCACCTTTTGCTCCAGGGTCAGGCAATGAGCAGTTCTTC.

This CDR3 is CATSRGGDFYNEQFF. The DNA of the CDR3 is TGTGCCACCAGCAGAGGAGGAGATTTCTACAATGAGCAGTTCTTC. The chain recombines TRBV15 with TRBJ2-1; no clear D. CDR3 length equals 15 residues. The V end was cut by 1 base, the J end by 3 bases, with 10 bases between. CDR1 and CDR2 from the germline V gene are LNHNV and YYDKDF (reference sequence).

The genes are TRBV4-3 and TRBJ1-2; D possibly corresponds to TRBD1 (5 bases). Trimming stripped 0 bases from V and 4 bases from J, with 12 bases between. Germline assignment: CDR1 LGHNA and CDR2 YSLEER. CDR3 length: 15 residues. The DNA of the CDR3 is TGCGCCAGCAGCCAAGATCCCGGTGGGGCCTATGGCTACACCTTC. Translation gives CASSQDPGGAYGYTF.

Written as DNA, the CDR3 is TGCGCCAGCAGCTTGGAAGGGGGCAGGGGTGAAGCTTTCTTT. This sequence encodes CASSLEGGRGEAFF. This chain connects TRBV5-1 to TRBJ1-1; 7 bases agree with TRBD1. The germline V gene encodes CDR1 SGHRS and CDR2 YFSETQ. This CDR3 region has 14 residues. J lost 7 bases, V lost 0 bases, and 6 bases had no gene match.

The chain has TRBV9 and TRBJ2-7, with D possibly TRBD1 on 6 matching bases. CDR1 is SGDLS and CDR2 is YYNGEE in the germline V gene. Trimming took off 0 bases at V and 0 bases at J, with 19 bases between the two ends. The CDR3 has 18 amino acids. CDR3 loop: CASSVAGTPRSGSYEQYF. The DNA for the CDR3 is TGTGCCAGCAGCGTAGCTGGGACACCGCGGAGTGGCTCCTACGAGCAGTACTTC. Full variable domain (missing parts from reference TRBV9 and TRBJ2-7): DSGVTQTPKHLITATGQRVTLRCSPRSGDLSVYWYQQSLDQGLQFLIQYYNGEERAKGNILERFSAQQFPDLHSELNLSSLELGDSALYFCASSVAGTPRSGSYEQYFGPGTRLTVT.

The genes are TRBV3-1 (or the pseudogene TRBV3-2) and TRBJ2-4, with 13 bases aligning to TRBD2. V lost 2 bases and J lost 4; bases outside the gene matches: 5. The CDR3 covers 17 residues. Germline V gives CDR1 LGHDT, CDR2 YNNKEL (reference sequence). The CDR3 protein is CASSQWTSGGSKNIQYF. CDR3 DNA sequence: TGTGCCAGCAGCCAATGGACTAGCGGGGGATCAAAAAACATTCAGTACTTC.

The chain is built from TRBV5-1 and TRBJ2-3; 15 nucleotides match TRBD2. CDR3 length equals 17 residues. Germline CDR1 reads SGHRS; CDR2 reads YFSETQ. V shed 3 bases and J 2 bases; nucleotides not matched to a gene: 4. CDR3 coding DNA: TGCGCCAGCAGCTACGGGACTAGCGGGGGGTACACAGATACGCAGTATTTT. This translates into CASSYGTSGGYTDTQYF.

The V gene is TRBV25-1, the J gene TRBJ1-1; D is perhaps TRBD1 (5 bases). The germline gives CDR1 MGHDK, CDR2 SYGVNS. This CDR3 has 13 residues. The V end lost 6 bases, the J end lost 1 base, and 9 bases lay between the germline ends. The CDR3, as DNA: TGTGCCAGCAGCGGACAAGAGAACACTGAAGCTTTCTTT. Protein sequence: CASSGQENTEAFF. Complete variable domain (other parts from reference TRBV25-1 and TRBJ1-1): EADIYQTPRYLVIGTGKKITLECSQTMGHDKMYWYQQDPGMELHLIHYSYGVNSTEKGDLSSESTVSRIRTEHFPLTLESARPSHTSQYLCASSGQENTEAFFGQGTRLTVV.

J is TRBJ1-4 and V is TRBV6-5; no clear D gene. CDR3 length equals 15 residues. V lost 8 bases and J lost 4, with 17 bases in between. CDR1 is MNHEY, CDR2 SVGAGI, per germline. The DNA of the CDR3 is TGTGCCAGCGGAGGGCCGTCCTCTGGTAATGAAAAACTGTTTTTT. Translating gives CASGGPSSGNEKLFF.

V usage is TRBV28 and J usage is TRBJ1-2; D gene uncertain. V was shortened by 4 bases and J by 4 bases, with 10 bases between the two germline ends. The CDR3 covers 13 residues. From germline, CDR1 is MDHEN and CDR2 SYDVKM. The CDR3 protein is CASSSSGIYGYTF. DNA for the CDR3: TGTGCCAGCAGTTCCTCCGGGATCTATGGCTACACCTTC.

In regard to this clone: Other DNA sequences in this sample translate to the same CDR3. V and J are TRBV11-3 and TRBJ1-1, with D unclear. V lost 1 base and J 3 bases, leaving 6 bases between the germline ends. Per the germline V gene, CDR1 is SGHNT and CDR2 is YENEEA. This CDR3 contains 13 residues. The CDR3 protein is CASSLVSDTEAFF. In nucleotides, the CDR3 is TGTGCCAGCAGCTTAGTCTCGGACACTGAAGCTTTCTTT. The complete variable domain, with remaining parts taken from reference TRBV11-3 and TRBJ1-1, reads EAGVVQSPRYKIIEKKQPVAFWCNPISGHNTLYWYLQNLGQGPELLIRYENEEAVDDSQLPKDRFSAERLKGVDSTLKIQPAELGDSAVYLCASSLVSDTEAFFGQGTRLTVV.

This chain uses TRBV30 with TRBJ2-5; D might be TRBD2 (7 bases). V dropped 3 bases and J dropped 2 bases, with 16 bases sitting between them. CDR1 is GTSNPN and CDR2 is SVGIG in the germline V gene (reference sequence). The CDR3 sequence is 15 residues long. Written as DNA, the CDR3 is TGTGCCTGGAGCCAGAGAAGGGGGGGGCAAGAGACCCAGTACTTC. Amino acids: CAWSQRRGGQETQYF.

The chain employs TRBV28 and TRBJ2-7, with TRBD1 matching over 8 bases. The CDR3 is 17 amino acids. V dropped 4 bases and J dropped 4; count of bases not matched to a gene: 15. The V gene's germline CDR1 is MDHEN and CDR2 SYDVKM. CDR3 nucleotide sequence: TGTGCCAGCAGTTCCCCCCACGACAGGGGCTTGAGTTACGAGCAGTACTTC. It specifies CASSSPHDRGLSYEQYF.